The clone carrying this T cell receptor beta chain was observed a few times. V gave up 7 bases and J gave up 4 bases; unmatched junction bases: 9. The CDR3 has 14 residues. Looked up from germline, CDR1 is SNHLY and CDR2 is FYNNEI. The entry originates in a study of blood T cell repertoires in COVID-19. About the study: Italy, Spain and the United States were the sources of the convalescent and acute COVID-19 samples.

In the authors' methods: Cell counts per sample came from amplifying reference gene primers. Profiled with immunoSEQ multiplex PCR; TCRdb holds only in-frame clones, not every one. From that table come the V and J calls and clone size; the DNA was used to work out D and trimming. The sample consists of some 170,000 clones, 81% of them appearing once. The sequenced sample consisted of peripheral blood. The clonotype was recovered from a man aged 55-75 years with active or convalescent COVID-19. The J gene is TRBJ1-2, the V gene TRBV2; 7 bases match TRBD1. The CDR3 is CASIRATGPYGYTF. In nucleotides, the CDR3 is TGTGCCAGCATTCGCGCGACAGGGCCCTATGGCTACACCTTC.